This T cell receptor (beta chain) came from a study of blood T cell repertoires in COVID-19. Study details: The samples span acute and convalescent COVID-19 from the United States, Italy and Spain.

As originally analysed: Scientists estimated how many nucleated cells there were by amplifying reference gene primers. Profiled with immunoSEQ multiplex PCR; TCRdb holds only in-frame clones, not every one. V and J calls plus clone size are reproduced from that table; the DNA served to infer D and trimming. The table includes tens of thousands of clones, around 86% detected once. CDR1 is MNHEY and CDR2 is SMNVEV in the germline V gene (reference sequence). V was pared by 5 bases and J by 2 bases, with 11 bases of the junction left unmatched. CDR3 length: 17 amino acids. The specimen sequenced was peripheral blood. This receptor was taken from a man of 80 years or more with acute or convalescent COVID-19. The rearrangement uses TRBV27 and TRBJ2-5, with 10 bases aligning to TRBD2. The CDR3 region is CASSPGLGLAAQETQYF. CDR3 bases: TGTGCCAGCAGTCCCGGCCTCGGACTAGCGGCTCAAGAGACCCAGTACTTC.